These T cell receptor beta chains were read from a single sample in a study of T-cell memory formation after mild COVID-19. TCRdb reprocessed the 5' RACE reads via MiXCR and lists one record per CDR3 protein. Found here are over 500,000 distinct CDR3 sequences, roughly 17% of them singletons; the top ten hold around 7.8%. Sequences were obtained from PBMCs or a T cell subset sorted from them (not recorded which). These receptors came from an adult woman who had mild COVID-19 (a few samples of this study predate the infection). Cell type and time point are not known. Each CDR3 is given without its conserved first and last residue.

TRBV7-9	TRBJ2-4	ASSLPGTGTKNIQY
TRBV7-2	TRBJ2-5	ASSSQAGETQY
TRBV19	TRBJ2-1	ASSPLRGPGNEQF
TRBV11-2	TRBJ2-3	ASSPFLAGGTDTQY
TRBV12-3/TRBV12-4	TRBJ1-1	ASSPPRAVVTEAF
TRBV9	TRBJ2-2	ASNEGENTGELF
TRBV5-1	TRBJ1-1	ASSLRTGSAEAF
TRBV5-1	TRBJ1-6	ASSLPGAGSPLH
TRBV18	TRBJ2-1	ASSPPGASSYNEQF
TRBV21-1	TRBJ2-1	ASSNCHRGKEQF
TRBV12-3/TRBV12-4	TRBJ1-2	ASSFNSLRGYT
TRBV19	TRBJ1-1	ASSIGITEAF
TRBV7-8	TRBJ2-1	ASTPSPGGNNEQF
TRBV7-3	TRBJ2-2	ASSQQRESGELF
TRBV29-1	TRBJ1-1	SVVVFAEAF
TRBV2	TRBJ2-7	ASKGETGLREQY
TRBV7-2	TRBJ2-1	ASRGAGALGEQF
TRBV4-1	TRBJ2-7	ASSQAGGPPDEQY
TRBV6-5	TRBJ2-7	ASSYRDPSYEQY
TRBV9	TRBJ2-2	ASSVQGVATGELF
TRBV19	TRBJ1-5	ANLPGTIDNQPQH
TRBV6-1	TRBJ1-2	ASSESTGPPVWGGYT
TRBV19	TRBJ1-2	ASRWGKDRPDYGYT